This T cell receptor beta chain was identified in a study of T cells in Graves' hyperthyroidism and ophthalmopathy. The sample holds many counts of this clonotype. Patients were excluded because of uncontrolled infection, other autoimmune disease, pregnancy or lactation. PBMCs were obtained from approximately 10 ml fresh peripheral blood. Per germline, CDR1 KGHSH and CDR2 LQKENI. The V end was cut by 4 bases, the J end by 3 bases, with 10 bases between. The CDR3 is 14 residues long. Amplification targeted TCR beta CDR3 regions from RNA transcripts. When the TCR CDR3 underwent first-round RT-PCR, the HTBI primer set was used. MiXCR, applied by TCRdb to the multiplex PCR reads, yields one record per CDR3 protein. The data contain more than 300,000 distinct CDR3 sequences, less than 20% of them singletons.

This chain joins TRBV18 and TRBJ1-5; a weak D match, TRBD1 (5 bases). The sequencing sample was made of blood. This clonotype originated in a young man with Graves' ophthalmopathy. Here the CDR3 DNA reads TGTGCCAGCTCACGGGGGACCGACAATCAGCCCCAGCATTTT. Its translation: CASSRGTDNQPQHF.